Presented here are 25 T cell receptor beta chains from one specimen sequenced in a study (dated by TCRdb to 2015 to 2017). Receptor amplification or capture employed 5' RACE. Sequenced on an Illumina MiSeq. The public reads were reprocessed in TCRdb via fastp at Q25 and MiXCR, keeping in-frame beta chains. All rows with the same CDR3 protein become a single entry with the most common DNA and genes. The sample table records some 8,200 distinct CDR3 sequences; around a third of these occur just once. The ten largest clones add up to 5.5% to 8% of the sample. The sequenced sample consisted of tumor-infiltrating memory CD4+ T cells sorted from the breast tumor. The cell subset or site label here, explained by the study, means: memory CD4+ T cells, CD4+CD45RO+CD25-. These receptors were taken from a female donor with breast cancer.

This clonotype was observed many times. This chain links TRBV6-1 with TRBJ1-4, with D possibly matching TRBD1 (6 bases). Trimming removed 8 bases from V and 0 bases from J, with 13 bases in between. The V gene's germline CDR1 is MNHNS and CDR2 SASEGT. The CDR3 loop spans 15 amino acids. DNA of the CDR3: TGTGCCAGCGTTCAGGGGCAAACAACTAATGAAAAACTGTTTTTT. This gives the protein CASVQGQTTNEKLFF.

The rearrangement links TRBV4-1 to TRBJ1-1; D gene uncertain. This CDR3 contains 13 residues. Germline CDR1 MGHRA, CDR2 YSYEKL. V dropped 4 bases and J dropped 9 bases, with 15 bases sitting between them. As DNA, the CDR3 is TGCGCCAGCAGCCCCGGGCCAGCGGGTCAAGCTTTCTTT. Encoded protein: CASSPGPAGQAFF.

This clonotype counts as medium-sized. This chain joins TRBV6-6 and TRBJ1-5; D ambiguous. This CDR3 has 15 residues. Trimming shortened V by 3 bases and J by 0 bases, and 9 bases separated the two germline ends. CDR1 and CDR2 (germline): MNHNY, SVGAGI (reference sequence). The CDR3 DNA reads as TGTGCCAGCAGTTATAAGAGGTATAGCAATCAGCCCCAGCATTTT. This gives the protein CASSYKRYSNQPQHF.

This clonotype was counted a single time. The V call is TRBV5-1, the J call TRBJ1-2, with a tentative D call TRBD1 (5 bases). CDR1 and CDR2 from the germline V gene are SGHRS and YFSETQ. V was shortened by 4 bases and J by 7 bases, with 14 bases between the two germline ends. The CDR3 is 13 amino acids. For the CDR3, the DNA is TGCGCCAGCAGCGGGGGAGACGGGGGTGGCTACACCTTC. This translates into CASSGGDGGGYTF.

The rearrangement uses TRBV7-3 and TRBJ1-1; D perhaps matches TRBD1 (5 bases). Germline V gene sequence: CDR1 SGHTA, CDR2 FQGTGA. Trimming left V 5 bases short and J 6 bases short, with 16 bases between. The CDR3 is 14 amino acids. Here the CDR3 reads CASSPQGLRAEAFF. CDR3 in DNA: TGTGCCAGCAGCCCTCAGGGTCTGAGGGCTGAAGCTTTCTTT.

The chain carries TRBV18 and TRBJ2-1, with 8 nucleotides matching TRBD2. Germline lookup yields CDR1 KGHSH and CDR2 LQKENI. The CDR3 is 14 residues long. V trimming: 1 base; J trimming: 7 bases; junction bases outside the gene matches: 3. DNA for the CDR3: TGTGCCAGCTCACCACTCAAGCGGGAGAATGAGCAGTTCTTC. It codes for CASSPLKRENEQFF.

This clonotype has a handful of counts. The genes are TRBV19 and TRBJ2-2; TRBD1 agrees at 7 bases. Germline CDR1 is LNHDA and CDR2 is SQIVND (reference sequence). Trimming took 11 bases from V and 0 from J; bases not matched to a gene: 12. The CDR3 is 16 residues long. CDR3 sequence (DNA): TGTGCCTCGAATCCGGGACAGACCACGAACACCGGGGAGCTGTTTTTT. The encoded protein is CASNPGQTTNTGELFF. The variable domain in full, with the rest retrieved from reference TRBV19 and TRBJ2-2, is DGGITQSPKYLFRKEGQNVTLSCEQNLNHDAMYWYRQDPGQGLRLIYYSQIVNDFQKGDIAEGYSVSREKKESFPLTVTSAQKNPTAFYLCASNPGQTTNTGELFFGEGSRLTVL.

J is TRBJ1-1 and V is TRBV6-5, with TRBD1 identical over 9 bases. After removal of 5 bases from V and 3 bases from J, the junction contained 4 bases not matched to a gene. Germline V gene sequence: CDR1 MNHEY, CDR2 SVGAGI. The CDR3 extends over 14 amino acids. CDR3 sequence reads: CASSAWTGDTEAFF. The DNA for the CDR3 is TGTGCCAGCAGTGCATGGACAGGGGACACTGAAGCTTTCTTT.

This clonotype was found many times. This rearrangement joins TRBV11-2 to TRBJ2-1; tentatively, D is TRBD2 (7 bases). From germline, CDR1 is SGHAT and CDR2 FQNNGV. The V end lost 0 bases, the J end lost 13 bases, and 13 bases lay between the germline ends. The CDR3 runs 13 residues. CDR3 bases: TGTGCCAGCAGCTTAGATCAGGGGAGGGGACAGTTCTTC. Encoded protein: CASSLDQGRGQFF. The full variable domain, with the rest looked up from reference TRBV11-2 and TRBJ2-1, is EAGVAQSPRYKIIEKRQSVAFWCNPISGHATLYWYQQILGQGPKLLIQFQNNGVVDDSQLPKDRFSAERLKGVDSTLKIQPAKLEDSAVYLCASSLDQGRGQFFGPGTRLTVL.

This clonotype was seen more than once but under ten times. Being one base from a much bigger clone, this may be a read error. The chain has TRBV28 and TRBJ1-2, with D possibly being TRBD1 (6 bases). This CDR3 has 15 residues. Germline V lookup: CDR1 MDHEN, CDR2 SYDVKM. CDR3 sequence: CASSLSQGYNYGYAF. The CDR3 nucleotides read TGTGCCAGCAGTTTGTCACAGGGCTATAACTATGGCTACGCCTTC.

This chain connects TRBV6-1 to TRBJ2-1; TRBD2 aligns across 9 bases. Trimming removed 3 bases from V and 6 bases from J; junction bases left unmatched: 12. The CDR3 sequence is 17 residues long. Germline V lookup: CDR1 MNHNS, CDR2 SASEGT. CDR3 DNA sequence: TGTGCCAGCAGTGATTTACCTAGCGGGACAACCTCCAATGAGCAGTTCTTC. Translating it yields CASSDLPSGTTSNEQFF.

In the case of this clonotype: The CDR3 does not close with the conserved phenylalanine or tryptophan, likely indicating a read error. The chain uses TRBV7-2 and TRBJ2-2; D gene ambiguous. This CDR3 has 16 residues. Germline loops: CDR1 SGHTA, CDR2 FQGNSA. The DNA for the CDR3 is TGTGCCTGCAGCTTAGACGGCGGTACGAACACCGGGGAGCTGTTTTCT. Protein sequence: CACSLDGGTNTGELFS.

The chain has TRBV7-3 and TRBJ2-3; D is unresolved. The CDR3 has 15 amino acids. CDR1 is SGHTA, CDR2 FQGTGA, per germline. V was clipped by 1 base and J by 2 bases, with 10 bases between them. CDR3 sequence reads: CASSLRAWDTDTQYF. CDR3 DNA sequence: TGTGCCAGCAGCTTAAGGGCTTGGGACACAGATACGCAGTATTTT. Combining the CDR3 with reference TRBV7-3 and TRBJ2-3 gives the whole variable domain GAGVSQTPSNKVTEKGKYVELRCDPISGHTALYWYRQSLGQGPEFLIYFQGTGAADDSGLPNDRFFAVRPEGSVSTLKIQRTERGDSAVYLCASSLRAWDTDTQYFGPGTRLTVL.

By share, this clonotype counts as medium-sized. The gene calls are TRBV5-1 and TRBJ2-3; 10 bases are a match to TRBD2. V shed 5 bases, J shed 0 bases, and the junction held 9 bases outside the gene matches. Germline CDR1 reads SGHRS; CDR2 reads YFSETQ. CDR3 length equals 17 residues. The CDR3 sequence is CASRTSGAYSSTDTQYF. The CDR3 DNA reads TGCGCCAGCAGAACTAGCGGGGCTTATTCTAGCACAGATACGCAGTATTTT.

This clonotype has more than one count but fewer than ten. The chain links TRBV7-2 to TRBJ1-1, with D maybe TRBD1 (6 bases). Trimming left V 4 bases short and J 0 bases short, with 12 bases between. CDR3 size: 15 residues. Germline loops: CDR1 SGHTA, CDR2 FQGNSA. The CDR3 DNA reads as TGTGCCAGCAGCTCAGAGGGGGGCATGAACACTGAAGCTTTCTTT. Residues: CASSSEGGMNTEAFF.

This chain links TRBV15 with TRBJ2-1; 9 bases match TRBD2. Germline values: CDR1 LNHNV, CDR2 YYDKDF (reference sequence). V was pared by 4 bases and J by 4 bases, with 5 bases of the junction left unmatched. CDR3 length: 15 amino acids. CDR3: CATSMASGEYNEQFF. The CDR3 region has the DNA TGTGCCACCAGCATGGCTAGCGGGGAATACAATGAGCAGTTCTTC.

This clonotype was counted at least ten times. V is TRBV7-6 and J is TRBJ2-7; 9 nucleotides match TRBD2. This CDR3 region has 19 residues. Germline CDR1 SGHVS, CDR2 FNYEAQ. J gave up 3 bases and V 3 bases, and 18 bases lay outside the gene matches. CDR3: CASSFLAGEPGPDDYEQYF. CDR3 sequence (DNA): TGTGCCAGCAGCTTCTTAGCGGGGGAGCCCGGTCCCGATGACTACGAGCAGTACTTC.

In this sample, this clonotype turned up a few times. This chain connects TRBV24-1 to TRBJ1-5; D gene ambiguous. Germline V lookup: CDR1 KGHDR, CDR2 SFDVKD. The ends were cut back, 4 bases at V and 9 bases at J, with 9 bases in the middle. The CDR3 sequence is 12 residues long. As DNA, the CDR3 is TGTGCCACCAGTGACCAAGAACGGCCCCAGCATTTT. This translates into CATSDQERPQHF.

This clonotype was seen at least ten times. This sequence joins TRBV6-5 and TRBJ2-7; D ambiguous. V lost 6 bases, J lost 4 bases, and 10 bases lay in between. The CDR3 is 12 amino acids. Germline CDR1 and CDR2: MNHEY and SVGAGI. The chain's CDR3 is CASRKNMYEQYF. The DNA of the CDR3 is TGTGCCAGCAGGAAGAACATGTACGAGCAGTACTTC.

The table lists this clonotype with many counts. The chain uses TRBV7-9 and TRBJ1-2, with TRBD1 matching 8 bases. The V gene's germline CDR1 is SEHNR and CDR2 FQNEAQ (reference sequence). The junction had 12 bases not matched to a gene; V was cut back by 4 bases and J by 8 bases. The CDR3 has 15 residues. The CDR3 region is CASSSPGQGSRGYTF. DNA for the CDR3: TGTGCCAGCAGCTCACCCGGACAGGGCAGCAGAGGCTACACCTTC.

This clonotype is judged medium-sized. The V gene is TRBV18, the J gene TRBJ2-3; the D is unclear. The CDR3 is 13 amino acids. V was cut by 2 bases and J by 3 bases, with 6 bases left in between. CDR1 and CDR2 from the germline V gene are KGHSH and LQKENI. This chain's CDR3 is CASSPYVTDTQYF. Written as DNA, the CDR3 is TGTGCCAGCTCACCATATGTTACAGATACGCAGTATTTT.

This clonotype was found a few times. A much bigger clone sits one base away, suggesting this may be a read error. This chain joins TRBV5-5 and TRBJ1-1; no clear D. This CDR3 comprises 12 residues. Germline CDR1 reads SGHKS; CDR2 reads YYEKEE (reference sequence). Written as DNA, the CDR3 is TGTACCAGCAGCTTGGAAGGAGCTGAAGCTTTCTTT. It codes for CTSSLEGAEAFF. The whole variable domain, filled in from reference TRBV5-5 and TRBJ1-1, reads DAGVTQSPTHLIKTRGQQVTLRCSPISGHKSVSWYQQVLGQGPQFIFQYYEKEERGRGNFPDRFSARQFPNYSSELNVNALLLGDSALYLCTSSLEGAEAFFGQGTRLTVV.

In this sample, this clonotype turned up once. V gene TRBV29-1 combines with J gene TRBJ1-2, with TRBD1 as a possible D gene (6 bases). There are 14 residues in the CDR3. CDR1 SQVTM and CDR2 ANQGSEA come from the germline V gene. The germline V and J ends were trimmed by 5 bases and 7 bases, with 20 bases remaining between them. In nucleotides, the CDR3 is TGCAGCGTTTTTACCCACACTGGCAGGGGTGGCTACACCTTC. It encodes CSVFTHTGRGGYTF.

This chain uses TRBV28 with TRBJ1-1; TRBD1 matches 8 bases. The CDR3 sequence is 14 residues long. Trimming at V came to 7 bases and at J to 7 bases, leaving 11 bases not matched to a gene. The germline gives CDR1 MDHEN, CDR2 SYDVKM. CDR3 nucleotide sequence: TGTGCCAGCACAGAGCAGGGGGCTGGTGATGAAGCTTTCTTT. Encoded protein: CASTEQGAGDEAFF.

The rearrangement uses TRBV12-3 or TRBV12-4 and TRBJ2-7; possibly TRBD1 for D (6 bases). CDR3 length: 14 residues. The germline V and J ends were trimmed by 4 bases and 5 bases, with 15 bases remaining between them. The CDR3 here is CASSSTGSFHEQYF. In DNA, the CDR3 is TGTGCCAGCAGTTCCACAGGGTCGTTCCACGAGCAGTACTTC.